A selection of T cell receptor beta chains follows, all from one sample in a study of beta chain features in type 1 diabetes. The method was immunoSEQ multiplex PCR; TCRdb's version includes in-frame clones alone and lacks a portion of them. The table has nearly 700,000 clones, about an eighth seen once; the top ten hold 0.022%. The sample taken for sequencing was naive CD4+ T cells from blood. The origin of the receptors is a man between 18 and 35 years old with type 1 diabetes. Each CDR3 is given with its conserved first and last residue. The D gene is left open where the match is weak. Not all rows give a size; the values are once, few, many and, for expanded clones, a class.

few	TRBV15	NA	TRBJ1-6	CATSRDRNSPLHF	TGTGCCACCAGCAGAGATAGAAATTCACCCCTCCACTTT
few	TRBV7-9	NA	TRBJ1-2	CASSLEEVVDGYTF	TGTGCCAGCAGCTTAGAGGAGGTGGTGGATGGCTACACCTTC
few	TRBV28	TRBD2	TRBJ2-5	CASRSPSGVETQYF	TGTGCCAGCAGATCGCCTAGCGGAGTAGAGACCCAGTACTTC
NA	TRBV5-1	NA	TRBJ1-3	CASSLEGNTIYF	TGCGCCAGCAGCTTGGAAGGAAACACCATATATTTT
few	TRBV27	NA	TRBJ2-7	CASSASYEQYF	TGTGCCAGCAGTGCATCCTACGAGCAGTACTTC
NA	TRBV6-6	NA	TRBJ2-6	CATKDSQSGANVLTF	TGTGCCACCAAGGACAGCCAATCTGGGGCCAACGTCCTGACTTTC
few	TRBV2	TRBD2	TRBJ2-3	CASSARELAVVTDTQYF	TGTGCCAGCTCCGCCAGGGAACTAGCGGTGGTCACAGATACGCAGTATTTT
NA	TRBV5-4	NA	TRBJ1-4	CASSAGTTTNEKLFF	TGTGCCAGCAGCGCCGGGACAACAACTAATGAAAAACTGTTTTTT
few	TRBV30	NA	TRBJ2-1	CAWSVAGREQFF	TGTGCCTGGAGTGTAGCCGGGCGTGAGCAGTTCTTC
NA	TRBV30	NA	TRBJ1-1	CAWDKGVLKEAFF	TGTGCCTGGGACAAAGGGGTCCTCAAAGAAGCTTTCTTT
few	TRBV18	NA	TRBJ1-1	CASSPPPGPNTEAFF	TGTGCCAGCTCACCACCACCGGGACCGAACACTGAAGCTTTCTTT
few	TRBV30	NA	TRBJ1-3	CAWSVPGSGNTIYF	TGTGCCTGGAGTGTACCTGGGTCTGGAAACACCATATATTTT
few	TRBV15	NA	TRBJ1-5	CATSVLGWNQPQHF	TGTGCCACCAGCGTCCTGGGGTGGAATCAGCCCCAGCATTTT
few	TRBV27	NA	TRBJ1-6	CASSPLIGWFLHF	TGTGCCAGCAGCCCTTTGATAGGCTGGTTCCTCCACTTT
few	TRBV7-8	NA	TRBJ1-6	CASSLSESSYNSPLHF	TGTGCCAGCAGCTTATCGGAAAGCTCCTATAATTCACCCCTCCACTTT
NA	TRBV27	NA	TRBJ2-5	CASSSLPPETQYF	TGTGCCAGCAGTTCCCTCCCCCCAGAGACCCAGTACTTC
NA	TRBV7-2	NA	TRBJ2-1	CASSRQPMVYNEQFF	TGTGCCAGCAGCCGACAGCCTATGGTGTACAATGAGCAGTTCTTC
few	TRBV30	TRBD2	TRBJ2-5	CAWSMSGGPHQETQYF	TGTGCCTGGAGTATGAGCGGGGGGCCGCATCAAGAGACCCAGTACTTC
once	TRBV28	NA	TRBJ1-2	CASSLYQGNYGYTF	TGTGCCAGCAGTTTGTATCAGGGAAACTATGGCTACACCTTC